The 28 T cell receptor beta chains in this list originate from one sample, sequenced in a study of blood T cells in healthy people across ages. Combining a sample-barcoded 5' primer with a J-beta primer mix, a second PCR ran for roughly 7 to 11 cycles. MiXCR, applied by TCRdb to the 5' RACE reads, yields one record per CDR3 protein. Seen here are approximately 730,000 distinct CDR3 sequences, about 40% observed once, and the top ten hold 20% to 25%. Sequenced: blood. These TCRs come from a woman between 55 and 75 years old in good health.

V and J are TRBV28 and TRBJ2-2, with D possibly being TRBD1 (5 bases). CDR1 is MDHEN and CDR2 is SYDVKM in the germline V gene. The V and J ends lost 2 bases and 5 bases respectively, with 9 bases between them. The CDR3 length is 14 residues. The CDR3 DNA is TGTGCCAGCAGTTTAGACGCAGGGACCGGGGAGCTGTTTTTT. Amino acid sequence: CASSLDAGTGELFF.

The sample holds a few counts of this clonotype. The chain recombines TRBV5-1 with TRBJ2-5, with TRBD2 as a possible D gene (6 bases). V was clipped by 2 bases and J by 5 bases, with 13 bases between them. This CDR3 has 14 residues. Germline V gene lookup returns CDR1 SGHRS and CDR2 YFSETQ. CDR3 sequence reads: CASSLPSVGETQYF. CDR3 sequence (DNA): TGCGCCAGCAGCTTACCTAGCGTCGGGGAGACCCAGTACTTC. Full variable domain (missing parts from reference TRBV5-1 and TRBJ2-5): KAGVTQTPRYLIKTRGQQVTLSCSPISGHRSVSWYQQTPGQGLQFLFEYFSETQRNKGNFPGRFSGRQFSNSRSEMNVSTLELGDSALYLCASSLPSVGETQYFGPGTRLLVL.

This clonotype was counted between two and nine times. This chain's CDR3 is CASTDGQVETQYF. The CDR3 coding sequence is TGTGCCAGCACCGACGGCCAGGTTGAGACCCAGTACTTC. The chain recombines TRBV28 with TRBJ2-7; D ambiguous. Gene TRBJ2-5 matches the end of the DNA better, so the J call may be wrong. The CDR3 spans 13 residues. Germline V CDR1 and CDR2: MDHEN, SYDVKM.

In this sample, this clonotype turned up a few times. The chain recombines TRBV15 with TRBJ2-5, with 7 positions matching TRBD2. With V trimmed by 3 bases and J by 5 bases, 3 bases remained unmatched. The CDR3 is 13 amino acids. The germline CDR1 and CDR2 sequences are LNHNV and YYDKDF (reference sequence). CDR3 sequence (DNA): TGTGCCACCAGCAGCAGCGGGATTGAGACCCAGTACTTC. It specifies CATSSSGIETQYF. The complete variable domain, with remaining parts taken from reference TRBV15 and TRBJ2-5, reads DAMVIQNPRYQVTQFGKPVTLSCSQTLNHNVMYWYQQKSSQAPKLLFHYYDKDFNNEADTPDNFQSRRPNTSFCFLDIRSPGLGDTAMYLCATSSSGIETQYFGPGTRLLVL.

The V call is TRBV7-2, the J call TRBJ2-1, with D maybe TRBD1 (6 bases). The germline CDR1 and CDR2 sequences are SGHTA and FQGNSA. Trimming pared 2 bases from V and 3 bases from J, leaving 14 bases between. The CDR3 runs 16 residues. The CDR3 protein is CASSLRGTPGYNEQFF. The CDR3 DNA follows: TGTGCCAGCAGCTTAAGGGGGACACCGGGCTACAATGAGCAGTTCTTC. The full variable domain, in which reference TRBV7-2 and TRBJ2-1 provide the parts outside the CDR3, is GAGVSQSPSNKVTEKGKDVELRCDPISGHTALYWYRQSLGQGLEFLIYFQGNSAPDKSGLPSDRFSAERTGGSVSTLTIQRTQQEDSAVYLCASSLRGTPGYNEQFFGPGTRLTVL.

CDR3 in amino acids: CASGPGGGTIGNEQFF. The CDR3 DNA reads TGTGCCAGCGGCCCCGGCGGGGGGACGATAGGCAATGAGCAGTTCTTC. The rearrangement links TRBV11-2 to TRBJ2-1; 8 positions agree with TRBD2. Per the germline V gene, CDR1 is SGHAT and CDR2 is FQNNGV. The CDR3 spans 16 residues. The V and J ends lost 8 bases and 6 bases, in that order; junction bases with no gene match: 15.

J is TRBJ2-7 and V is TRBV20-1, with D possibly TRBD1 on 6 matching bases. The CDR3 runs 14 residues. Trimming took off 3 bases at V and 3 bases at J, with 15 bases between the two ends. CDR1 DFQATT and CDR2 SNEGSKA come from the germline V gene (reference sequence). Written as DNA, the CDR3 is TGCAGTGCTAGCCGGGCGACAGGAGGCTACGAGCAGTACTTC. This gives the protein CSASRATGGYEQYF.

This clonotype was detected ten times or more. The rearrangement links TRBV20-1 to TRBJ2-3; possible D gene TRBD2, 7 bases. The CDR3 length is 11 residues. V lost 5 bases to trimming and J lost 6 bases, with 9 bases between them. CDR1 DFQATT and CDR2 SNEGSKA come from the germline V gene (reference sequence). CDR3 protein: CSAGGADTQYF. The CDR3 DNA reads TGCAGTGCTGGGGGGGCGGATACGCAGTATTTT.

The chain links TRBV28 to TRBJ2-1; D is possibly TRBD2 (6 bases). Germline V gene data show CDR1 as MDHEN and CDR2 as SYDVKM. This CDR3 region has 16 residues. Trimming stripped 2 bases from V and 8 bases from J, with 19 bases between. CDR3 in amino acids: CASSLRGIGLRDEQFF. The CDR3 region has the DNA TGTGCCAGCAGTTTACGGGGGATTGGGCTTAGGGATGAGCAGTTCTTC.

Only a few counts were recorded for this clonotype. The chain is built from TRBV12-3 or TRBV12-4 and TRBJ2-1, with D uncertain. Trimming took 7 bases from V and 8 from J, leaving 6 bases between them. This CDR3 spans 10 amino acids. CDR3 amino acids: CASKFHEQFF. The CDR3 coding sequence is TGTGCCAGCAAGTTCCATGAGCAGTTCTTC.

A few counts support this clonotype. The chain has TRBV12-3 or TRBV12-4 and TRBJ1-2, with D possibly TRBD1 on 6 matching bases. The CDR3 loop spans 14 amino acids. With 6 bases removed from V and 7 bases from J, the gap between germline ends came to 18 bases. CDR3 nucleotide sequence: TGTGCCAGCAGGACAACCGGGACAAGGGGTGGCTACACCTTC. It encodes CASRTTGTRGGYTF.

This clonotype came up a few times. The J gene is TRBJ1-1, the V gene TRBV28; D is undetermined. V gave up 3 bases and J gave up 4 bases, with 15 bases separating them. The CDR3 is 15 amino acids. Germline V gene data show CDR1 as MDHEN and CDR2 as SYDVKM. The chain's CDR3 is CASSFLSPVGTEAFF. The CDR3 DNA is TGTGCCAGCAGTTTTCTTAGCCCAGTTGGCACTGAAGCTTTCTTT.

The CDR3 region has the DNA TGTGCCAGCAGCACCGCAGGGAGTCTCTCCTACGAGCAGTACTTC. Amino acid sequence: CASSTAGSLSYEQYF. This rearrangement joins TRBV7-3 to TRBJ2-7; tentatively, D is TRBD1 or TRBD2 (5 bases each). The germline CDR1 and CDR2 sequences are SGHTA and FQGTGA. The V gene lost 5 bases and the J gene lost 0 bases, with 14 bases spanning the gap. The CDR3 loop spans 15 amino acids.

This clonotype was detected only a few times. The chain joins TRBV20-1 to TRBJ2-5; 7 positions agree with TRBD1. The DNA end lines up better with TRBJ2-7; the J call may be wrong. The germline gives CDR1 DFQATT, CDR2 SNEGSKA (reference sequence). The length of the CDR3 is 13 residues. The CDR3 sequence is CSARTGERNEQYF. The CDR3 DNA is TGCAGTGCTAGAACAGGGGAGAGGAACGAGCAGTACTTC.

J is TRBJ1-4 and V is TRBV10-2; D gene uncertain. The ends were cut back, 8 bases at V and 8 bases at J, with 18 bases in the middle. The CDR3 spans 14 residues. Germline CDR1 reads WSHSY; CDR2 reads SAAADI. CDR3 sequence (DNA): TGCGCCAGCTCGGGTCCACCAGCGAAGGAAAAACTGTTTTTT. This encodes CASSGPPAKEKLFF.

This clonotype showed up many times. V and J are TRBV5-1 and TRBJ2-7; 8 bases align to TRBD1. CDR3 length: 15 amino acids. The germline V gene has CDR1 SGHRS and CDR2 YFSETQ. V was clipped by 4 bases and J by 0 bases; unmatched bases: 6. CDR3 residues: CASSEGQAFSYEQYF. Here the CDR3 DNA reads TGCGCCAGCAGCGAGGGACAGGCTTTCTCCTACGAGCAGTACTTC.

The J gene is TRBJ2-1, the V gene TRBV9; 8 positions match TRBD2. The CDR3 is 16 residues long. Germline CDR1 and CDR2: SGDLS and YYNGEE. V was pared by 0 bases and J by 3 bases, with 5 bases of the junction left unmatched. CDR3 in amino acids: CASSVALAGLYNEQFF. For the CDR3, the DNA is TGTGCCAGCAGCGTAGCGCTAGCGGGTCTCTACAATGAGCAGTTCTTC.

V and J are TRBV18 and TRBJ2-3; a weak D match, TRBD2 (6 bases). The CDR3 has 13 amino acids. The germline CDR1 and CDR2 sequences are KGHSH and LQKENI. Trimming took 2 bases from V and 6 from J, leaving 9 bases between them. Here the CDR3 DNA reads TGTGCCAGCTCACCATCGGGGGTGGATACGCAGTATTTT. It codes for CASSPSGVDTQYF.

This clonotype occurred many times. The chain links TRBV7-2 to TRBJ2-5; 7 positions agree with TRBD1. Trimming cost V 1 base and J 3 bases; bases outside gene matches: 2. This CDR3 has 14 amino acids. Per the germline V gene, CDR1 is SGHTA and CDR2 is FQGNSA. CDR3 region: CASSLGDRKETQYF. CDR3 nucleotides: TGTGCCAGCAGCTTAGGGGACAGAAAAGAGACCCAGTACTTC.

There are a few counts of this clonotype. This chain uses TRBV4-3 with TRBJ2-5, with 7 positions matching TRBD1. The CDR3 is 13 residues long. J lost 11 bases, V lost 6 bases, and 12 bases had no gene match. CDR1 LGHNA and CDR2 YSLEER come from the germline V gene. CDR3 in amino acids: CASRKQGSDEQYF. The CDR3 nucleotides read TGCGCCAGCAGAAAACAGGGGAGCGATGAGCAGTACTTC.

This clonotype was detected only a few times. The gene calls are TRBV18 and TRBJ2-3; possibly TRBD1 for D (5 bases). The V end lost 5 bases, the J end lost 5 bases, and 11 bases lay between the germline ends. Germline CDR1 and CDR2: KGHSH and LQKENI. There are 13 residues in the CDR3. DNA of the CDR3: TGTGCCAGCTCAAGGGGTTCGGTAGATACGCAGTATTTT. Its protein product is CASSRGSVDTQYF.

This clonotype showed up just a few times. The chain carries TRBV2 and TRBJ1-2, with D maybe TRBD1 (5 bases). The CDR3 has 14 amino acids. V gave up 8 bases and J gave up 4 bases, with 17 bases separating them. Germline V gene lookup returns CDR1 SNHLY and CDR2 FYNNEI. In DNA form, the CDR3 reads TGTGCCAGCCGGTGGGACCACCGCGGCTATGGCTACACCTTC. Protein: CASRWDHRGYGYTF.

This chain connects TRBV18 to TRBJ2-7; no definite D call. Trimming cost V 3 bases and J 6 bases, with 15 bases left between them. Germline V gives CDR1 KGHSH, CDR2 LQKENI. The CDR3 has 14 residues. Here the CDR3 reads CASSPKGLIREQYF. CDR3 in DNA: TGTGCCAGCTCACCGAAGGGTTTGATTCGCGAGCAGTACTTC.

The table lists this clonotype with many counts. This chain connects TRBV6-6 to TRBJ2-5; the match to TRBD2 covers 12 bases. Looked up from germline, CDR1 is MNHNY and CDR2 is SVGAGI (reference sequence). The CDR3 runs 15 residues. After removal of 6 bases from V and 4 bases from J, the junction contained 6 bases not matched to a gene. CDR3: CASSPGLAGTETQYF. The CDR3 DNA reads as TGTGCCAGCAGCCCCGGACTAGCGGGAACAGAGACCCAGTACTTC.

This chain uses TRBV7-2 with TRBJ2-3, with 8 bases that match TRBD2. The germline V gene has CDR1 SGHTA and CDR2 FQGNSA. V dropped 5 bases and J dropped 1; count of bases not matched to a gene: 5. The CDR3 has 15 residues. CDR3 in DNA: TGTGCCAGCAGCGAACAGGGACTAGGCACAGATACGCAGTATTTT. Translated: CASSEQGLGTDTQYF.

The chain carries TRBV9 and TRBJ2-1, with 12 bases aligning to TRBD2. Germline V CDR1 and CDR2: SGDLS, YYNGEE. Trimming at V came to 4 bases and at J to 10 bases, leaving 12 bases not matched to a gene. The CDR3 is 16 amino acids. CDR3 protein: CASSPSSSGRGWEQFF. The DNA of the CDR3 is TGTGCCAGCAGCCCTAGCTCTAGCGGGAGGGGTTGGGAGCAGTTCTTC.

V usage is TRBV5-1 and J usage is TRBJ2-3; D unclear. With 3 bases removed from V and 0 bases from J, the gap between germline ends came to 11 bases. CDR1 is SGHRS, CDR2 YFSETQ, per germline. The CDR3 has 15 residues. The CDR3 is CASSWTIPSTDTQYF. As DNA, the CDR3 is TGCGCCAGCAGCTGGACGATCCCTAGCACAGATACGCAGTATTTT.

The V call is TRBV18, the J call TRBJ2-7, with 8 bases aligning to TRBD2. The junction had 4 bases not matched to a gene; V was cut back by 3 bases and J by 0 bases. Germline CDR1 and CDR2: KGHSH and LQKENI. This CDR3 has 15 amino acids. CDR3 protein: CASSPGSGSSYEQYF. In DNA form, the CDR3 reads TGTGCCAGCTCACCTGGAAGCGGGAGCTCCTACGAGCAGTACTTC. Variable domain in full (rest from reference TRBV18 and TRBJ2-7): NAGVMQNPRHLVRRRGQEARLRCSPMKGHSHVYWYRQLPEEGLKFMVYLQKENIIDESGMPKERFSAEFPKEGPSILRIQQVVRGDSAAYFCASSPGSGSSYEQYFGPGTRLTVT.